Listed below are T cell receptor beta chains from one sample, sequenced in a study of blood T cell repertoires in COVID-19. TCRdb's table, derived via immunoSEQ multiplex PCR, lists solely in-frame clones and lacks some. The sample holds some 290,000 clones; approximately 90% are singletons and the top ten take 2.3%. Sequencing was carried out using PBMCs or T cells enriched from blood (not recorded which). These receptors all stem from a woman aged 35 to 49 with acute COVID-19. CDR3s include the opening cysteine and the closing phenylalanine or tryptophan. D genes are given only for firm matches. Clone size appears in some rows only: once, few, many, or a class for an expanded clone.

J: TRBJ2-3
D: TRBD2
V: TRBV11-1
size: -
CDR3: CASSPQSGVTQYF
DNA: TGTGCCAGCAGTCCTCAGAGCGGGGTCACGCAGTATTTT

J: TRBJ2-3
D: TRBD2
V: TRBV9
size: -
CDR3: CASASGGKTDTQYF
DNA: TGTGCCAGCGCGAGCGGGGGGAAGACAGATACGCAGTATTTT

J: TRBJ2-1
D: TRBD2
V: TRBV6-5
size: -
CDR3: CASRTGGLEGYEQFF
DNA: TGTGCCAGCAGAACGGGAGGACTTGAGGGGTATGAGCAGTTCTTC

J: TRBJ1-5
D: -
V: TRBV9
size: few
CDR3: CASSVKPSTPGRQPQHF
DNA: TGTGCCAGCAGCGTTAAGCCCTCTACACCAGGGCGTCAGCCCCAGCATTTT

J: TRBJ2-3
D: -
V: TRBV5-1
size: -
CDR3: CASSYPLEGRDTQYF
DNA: TGCGCCAGCAGCTATCCACTCGAGGGGAGGGATACGCAGTATTTT

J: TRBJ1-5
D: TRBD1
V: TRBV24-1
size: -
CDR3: CATGQGARNQPQHF
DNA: TGTGCCACGGGACAGGGGGCTCGCAATCAGCCCCAGCATTTT

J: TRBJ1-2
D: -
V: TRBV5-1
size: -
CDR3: CASSLAGDDGYTF
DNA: TGCGCCAGCAGCTTGGCAGGTGATGACGGCTACACCTTC

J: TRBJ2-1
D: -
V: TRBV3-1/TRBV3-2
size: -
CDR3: CASSQRGSNEQFF
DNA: TGTGCCAGCAGCCAACGGGGGAGCAATGAGCAGTTCTTC

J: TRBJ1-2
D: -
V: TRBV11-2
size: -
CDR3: CASSLAKGDYGYTF
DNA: TGTGCCAGCAGCTTAGCCAAGGGAGACTATGGCTACACCTTC

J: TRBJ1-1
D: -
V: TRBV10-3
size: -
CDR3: CAISAYRDMNTEAFF
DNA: TGTGCCATCAGTGCTTACCGGGACATGAACACTGAAGCTTTCTTT

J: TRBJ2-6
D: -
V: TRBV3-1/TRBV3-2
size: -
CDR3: CASSQLSGANVLTF
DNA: TGTGCCAGCAGCCAACTTTCTGGGGCCAACGTCCTGACTTTC

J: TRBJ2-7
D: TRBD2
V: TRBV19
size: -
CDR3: CASSTTPGGSYEQYF
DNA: TGTGCCAGTAGTACCACCCCGGGGGGCTCCTACGAGCAGTACTTC

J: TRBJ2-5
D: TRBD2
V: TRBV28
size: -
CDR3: CASRGGVPPTQYF
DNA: TGTGCCAGCAGGGGAGGGGTTCCCCCCACCCAGTACTTC

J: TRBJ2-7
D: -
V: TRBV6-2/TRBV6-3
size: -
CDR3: CASSYGSGIYEQYF
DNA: TGTGCCAGCAGTTACGGCAGTGGTATCTACGAGCAGTACTTC

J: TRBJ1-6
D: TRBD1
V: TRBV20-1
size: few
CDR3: CSASDDRAITNSPLHF
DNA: TGCAGTGCTAGTGATGACAGGGCGATCACCAATTCACCCCTCCACTTT

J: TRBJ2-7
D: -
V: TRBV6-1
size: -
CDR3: CASSEFAGTYEQYF
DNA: TGTGCCAGCAGTGAATTTGCCGGGACCTACGAGCAGTACTTC

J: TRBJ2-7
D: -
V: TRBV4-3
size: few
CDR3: CASSHDRDSYYEQYF
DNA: TGCGCCAGCAGCCATGATAGGGACTCTTACTACGAGCAGTACTTC

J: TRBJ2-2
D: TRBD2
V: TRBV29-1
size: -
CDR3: CSVVRVGFSRASGRSHTGELFF
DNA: TGCAGCGTTGTTCGGGTGGGGTTCTCAAGGGCTAGCGGGAGGTCTCACACCGGGGAGCTGTTTTTT

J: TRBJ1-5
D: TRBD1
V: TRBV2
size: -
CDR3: CASRLLGTGGQPQHF
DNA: TGTGCCAGCAGGCTTCTCGGGACAGGGGGCCAGCCCCAGCATTTT

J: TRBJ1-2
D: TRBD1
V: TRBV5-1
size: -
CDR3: CASSLPGGSYGYTF
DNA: TGCGCCAGCAGCCTCCCAGGGGGGAGCTATGGCTACACCTTC

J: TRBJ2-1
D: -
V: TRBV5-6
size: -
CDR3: CASSLLREQFF
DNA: TGTGCCAGCAGCTTGCTCCGTGAGCAGTTCTTC

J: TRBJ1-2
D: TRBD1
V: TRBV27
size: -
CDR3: CASSLRWQGARGYTF
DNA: TGTGCCAGCAGTTTAAGGTGGCAGGGGGCGCGCGGCTACACCTTC

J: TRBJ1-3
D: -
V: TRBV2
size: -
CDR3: CASRLTNRVTSGNTIYF
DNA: TGTGCCAGCAGGCTTACGAACAGGGTCACCTCTGGAAACACCATATATTTT

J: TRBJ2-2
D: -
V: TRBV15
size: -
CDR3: CATSRVSGGTGELFF
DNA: TGTGCCACCAGCAGGGTCTCAGGGGGGACCGGGGAGCTGTTTTTT

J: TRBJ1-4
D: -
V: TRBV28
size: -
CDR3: CASSPAGLFEKLFF
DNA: TGTGCCAGCAGCCCCGCGGGACTTTTTGAAAAACTGTTTTTT

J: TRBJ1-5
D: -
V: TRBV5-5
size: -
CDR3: CASSLVARPSNQPQHF
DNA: TGTGCCAGCAGCTTGGTAGCCAGACCGAGCAATCAGCCCCAGCATTTT